Following are 25 T cell receptor beta chains from one sample sequenced in a study of blood T cell repertoires in COVID-19. Method: immunoSEQ multiplex PCR; TCRdb's copy keeps in-frame clones and lacks some. The repertoire holds about 280,000 clones, 88% seen once, with roughly 9% in the top ten. The sequenced material came from peripheral blood. The receptors come from a young man with active or convalescent COVID-19.

The rearrangement uses TRBV6-2 or TRBV6-3 and TRBJ1-1; tentatively, D is TRBD1 (5 bases). The V end was cut by 5 bases, the J end by 1 base, with 8 bases between. The CDR3 is 13 amino acids. Germline V gene sequence: CDR1 MNHEY, CDR2 SVGEGT. In DNA, the CDR3 is TGTGCCAGCAGTCCCGGACAGAACACTGAAGCTTTCTTT. Its translation: CASSPGQNTEAFF.

V and J are TRBV4-1 and TRBJ2-5; 8 nucleotides align to TRBD2. V dropped 8 bases and J dropped 5; count of bases not matched to a gene: 7. CDR3 length: 13 amino acids. The germline V gene encodes CDR1 MGHRA and CDR2 YSYEKL. CDR3 amino acids: CASGTGGLETQYF. CDR3 DNA: TGCGCCAGCGGGACGGGGGGGCTTGAGACCCAGTACTTC.

This clone was detected only once. The chain's CDR3 is CASSLDGGRDTIYF. In DNA form, the CDR3 reads TGCGCCAGCAGCTTGGACGGGGGAAGGGACACCATATATTTT. The rearrangement joins TRBV5-1 to TRBJ1-3; tentative D call: TRBD1 (5 bases). V gave up 0 bases and J gave up 8 bases, with 12 bases separating them. The CDR3 is 14 amino acids. Germline loops: CDR1 SGHRS, CDR2 YFSETQ.

The chain couples TRBV2 to TRBJ2-3; 9 bases agree with TRBD2. The germline CDR1 and CDR2 sequences are SNHLY and FYNNEI. With V trimmed by 4 bases and J by 0 bases, 5 bases remained unmatched. The CDR3 has 16 residues. The CDR3 is CASSGTSAASTDTQYF. The CDR3 coding sequence is TGTGCCAGCAGTGGGACTAGCGCCGCTAGCACAGATACGCAGTATTTT.

This rearrangement joins TRBV12-5 to TRBJ2-1; the D is unclear. Trimming removed 6 bases at V and 2 bases at J, with 8 bases between. Germline assignment: CDR1 LGHNT and CDR2 FRNRAP. The CDR3 runs 13 residues. Here the CDR3 DNA reads TGTGCTAGTGGACAGACCCCCTACAATGAGCAGTTCTTC. Its translation is CASGQTPYNEQFF.

The chain carries TRBV4-1 and TRBJ2-5, with 8 nucleotides matching TRBD2. This CDR3 spans 13 amino acids. The germline gives CDR1 MGHRA, CDR2 YSYEKL. Trimming removed 4 bases from V and 5 bases from J; junction bases left unmatched: 3. In nucleotides, the CDR3 is TGCGCCAGCAGCCCGAGCGGGGGTGAGACCCAGTACTTC. It codes for CASSPSGGETQYF.

This chain joins TRBV5-5 and TRBJ1-2, with TRBD1 matching over 7 bases. Germline V CDR1 and CDR2: SGHKS, YYEKEE (reference sequence). The CDR3 totals 14 residues. Unmatched junction bases numbered 8, after V lost 5 bases and J lost 4 bases. The CDR3 sequence: CASRGTATPYGYTF. CDR3 coding DNA: TGTGCCAGCAGAGGGACAGCAACCCCCTATGGCTACACCTTC.

The chain combines TRBV4-1 with TRBJ2-1, with 8 bases lining up with TRBD2. Germline V gene data show CDR1 as MGHRA and CDR2 as YSYEKL. This CDR3 is 16 amino acids long. V lost 3 bases to trimming and J lost 3 bases; unmatched junction nucleotides: 7. The CDR3 coding sequence is TGCGCCAGCAGCCAGGGATACGGGACTAGCTACAATGAGCAGTTCTTC. Translation: CASSQGYGTSYNEQFF.

The chain links TRBV7-3 to TRBJ1-1, with 9 bases fitting TRBD1. Germline assignment: CDR1 SGHTA and CDR2 FQGTGA. V trimming: 3 bases; J trimming: 2 bases; junction bases outside the gene matches: 10. This CDR3 region has 17 residues. The DNA of the CDR3 is TGTGCCAGCAGCTTGCCAATTAGGACAGGGGCTAACACTGAAGCTTTCTTT. This encodes CASSLPIRTGANTEAFF.

There are a few counts of this clone. The chain is built from TRBV4-2 and TRBJ2-1; weak D call: TRBD2 (5 bases). Trimming took 0 bases from V and 0 from J, leaving 6 bases between them. The germline V gene encodes CDR1 LGHNA and CDR2 YNFKEQ. The CDR3 covers 15 residues. CDR3 sequence: CASSQDSVSYNEQFF. CDR3 nucleotides: TGTGCCAGCAGCCAAGATAGCGTCTCCTACAATGAGCAGTTCTTC.

DNA for the CDR3: TGTGCCAGCAGACGTACTAGTTACAATGAGCAGTTCTTC. Encoded protein: CASRRTSYNEQFF. This sequence joins TRBV6-5 and TRBJ2-1, with D possibly TRBD2 on 5 matching bases. V lost 6 bases and J lost 4, with 10 bases in between. Looked up from germline, CDR1 is MNHEY and CDR2 is SVGAGI. This CDR3 is built from 13 residues.

The rearrangement uses TRBV7-7 and TRBJ2-7; D remains unclear. V dropped 5 bases and J dropped 1 base, with 9 bases sitting between them. CDR3 size: 13 residues. Per germline, CDR1 SSHAT and CDR2 FNYEAQ (reference sequence). The CDR3 nucleotides are TGTGCCAGCAGCCTCTCGCGGTCCTACGAGCAGTACTTC. It encodes CASSLSRSYEQYF.

The chain has TRBV29-1 and TRBJ1-1; no firm D call. V lost 5 bases, J lost 0 bases, and 10 bases lay in between. The germline CDR1 and CDR2 sequences are SQVTM and ANQGSEA. The CDR3 runs 13 residues. CDR3 amino acids: CSVREDLNTEAFF. The CDR3 region has the DNA TGCAGCGTTCGAGAGGATTTGAACACTGAAGCTTTCTTT.

The V gene is TRBV3-1 (or the pseudogene TRBV3-2), the J gene TRBJ2-1; possibly TRBD1 for D (5 bases). V lost 0 bases to trimming and J lost 10 bases, with 28 bases between them. CDR3 length: 19 amino acids. CDR1 is LGHDT, CDR2 YNNKEL, per germline (reference sequence). The CDR3 region is CASSQDTPWSRAPTIEQFF. For the CDR3, the DNA is TGTGCCAGCAGCCAAGATACCCCGTGGAGCAGGGCTCCTACAATAGAGCAGTTCTTC.

Worth noting for this clone: Other DNA sequences within the sample encode an identical CDR3. V usage is TRBV10-3 and J usage is TRBJ2-3, with 7 bases aligning to TRBD1. V lost 8 bases, J lost 0 bases, and 2 bases stayed unmatched. The CDR3 consists of 13 residues. The V gene's germline CDR1 is ENHRY and CDR2 SYGVKD. CDR3 sequence: CAISGQSTDTQYF. The CDR3 DNA is TGTGCCATCTCGGGACAGAGCACAGATACGCAGTATTTT.

This clone was found once. The chain links TRBV7-2 to TRBJ1-2; TRBD1 aligns across 7 bases. The CDR3 runs 15 residues. The germline V gene has CDR1 SGHTA and CDR2 FQGNSA. V shed 3 bases, J shed 3 bases, and the junction held 7 bases outside the gene matches. CDR3 in amino acids: CASSLGHTGDYGYTF. The CDR3 bases are TGTGCCAGCAGCTTGGGACACACAGGGGACTATGGCTACACCTTC.

CDR3 in DNA: TGTGCCACCAGCAGAACACAGGACCTCTCTGGAAACACCATATATTTT. This translates into CATSRTQDLSGNTIYF. The chain carries TRBV15 and TRBJ1-3; weak D call: TRBD1 (5 bases). The length of the CDR3 is 16 residues. The germline V and J ends were trimmed by 2 bases and 0 bases, with 11 bases remaining between them. Germline lookup yields CDR1 LNHNV and CDR2 YYDKDF (reference sequence).

The V call is TRBV27, the J call TRBJ1-4; D is undetermined. Trimming removed 9 bases from V and 4 bases from J, with 21 bases in between. CDR3 length: 16 residues. Per germline, CDR1 MNHEY and CDR2 SMNVEV (reference sequence). CDR3 in DNA: TGTGCCAGACGAGACGGGAGACGAGTTGGTAATGAAAAACTGTTTTTT. This gives the protein CARRDGRRVGNEKLFF.

The chain has TRBV19 and TRBJ1-1; 7 bases are a match to TRBD1. V dropped 5 bases and J dropped 6; count of bases not matched to a gene: 6. CDR3 length equals 13 residues. Germline V gene data show CDR1 as LNHDA and CDR2 as SQIVND (reference sequence). The CDR3, as DNA: TGTGCCAGTAGTTTGACAGGGAAGGCTGAAGCTTTCTTT. This codes for CASSLTGKAEAFF.

The rearrangement uses TRBV4-1 and TRBJ1-2; D remains ambiguous. The V end lost 3 bases, the J end lost 4 bases, and 12 bases lay between the germline ends. The CDR3 is 14 amino acids. The germline V gene encodes CDR1 MGHRA and CDR2 YSYEKL. The CDR3 here is CASSQREGSYGYTF. CDR3 DNA: TGCGCCAGCAGCCAGAGGGAGGGTTCCTATGGCTACACCTTC.

This rearrangement joins TRBV6-7 to TRBJ2-1; weak D call: TRBD2 (6 bases). TRBV6-7 is reported as an ORF; its role is uncertain. Trimming removed 10 bases from V and 0 bases from J, with 19 bases in between. The CDR3 length is 16 residues. The CDR3 nucleotides read TGTGCCACCATAGGTACTAGCCAGAGCTCCTACAATGAGCAGTTCTTC. This codes for CATIGTSQSSYNEQFF.

V is TRBV3-1 (or the pseudogene TRBV3-2) and J is TRBJ2-2; 9 bases agree with TRBD2. From germline, CDR1 is LGHDT and CDR2 YNNKEL (reference sequence). V gave up 4 bases and J gave up 7 bases; unmatched junction bases: 13. CDR3 length: 17 residues. CDR3 sequence reads: CASSRRGGLAGVGELFF. The CDR3 DNA sequence: TGTGCCAGCAGCCGAAGAGGGGGACTAGCTGGAGTCGGGGAGCTGTTTTTT.

This chain uses TRBV14 with TRBJ2-1, with D maybe TRBD2 (6 bases). The CDR3 covers 17 residues. Trimming pared 5 bases from V and 0 bases from J, leaving 17 bases between. Germline V lookup: CDR1 SGHDN, CDR2 FVKESK. CDR3 in amino acids: CASSSLMGGSSYNEQFF. The CDR3, as DNA: TGTGCCAGCAGCTCCCTAATGGGGGGTAGCTCCTACAATGAGCAGTTCTTC.

The chain has TRBV9 and TRBJ2-7; TRBD2 matches 8 bases. After removal of 4 bases from V and 4 bases from J, the junction contained 10 bases not matched to a gene. The germline V gene encodes CDR1 SGDLS and CDR2 YYNGEE. The CDR3 extends over 15 amino acids. The CDR3 region is CASSPLGGGIYEQYF. The CDR3 DNA is TGTGCCAGCAGCCCCCTGGGCGGGGGGATTTACGAGCAGTACTTC.

The V gene is TRBV3-1 (or the pseudogene TRBV3-2), the J gene TRBJ1-2; no definite D call. The germline V gene encodes CDR1 LGHDT and CDR2 YNNKEL (reference sequence). The CDR3 runs 13 residues. Trimming took 4 bases from V and 4 from J, leaving 10 bases between them. CDR3 nucleotides: TGTGCCAGCAGCCTTGATCCAGGCTATGGCTACACCTTC. It specifies CASSLDPGYGYTF.